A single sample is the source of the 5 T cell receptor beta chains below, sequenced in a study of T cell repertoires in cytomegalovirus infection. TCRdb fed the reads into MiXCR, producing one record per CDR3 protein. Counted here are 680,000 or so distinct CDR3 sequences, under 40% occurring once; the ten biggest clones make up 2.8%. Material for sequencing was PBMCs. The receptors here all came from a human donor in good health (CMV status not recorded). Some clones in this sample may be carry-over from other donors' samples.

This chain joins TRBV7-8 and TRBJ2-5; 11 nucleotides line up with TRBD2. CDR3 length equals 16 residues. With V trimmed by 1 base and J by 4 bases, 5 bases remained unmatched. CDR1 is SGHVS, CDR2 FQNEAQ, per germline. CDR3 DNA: TGTGCCAGCAGCTTAGTCACTAGCGGGGGCCGAGAGACCCAGTACTTC. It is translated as CASSLVTSGGRETQYF.

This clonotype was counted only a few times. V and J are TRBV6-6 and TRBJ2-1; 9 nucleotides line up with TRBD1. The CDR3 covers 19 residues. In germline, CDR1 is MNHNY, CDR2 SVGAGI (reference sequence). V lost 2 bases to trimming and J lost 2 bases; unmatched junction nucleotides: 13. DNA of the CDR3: TGTGCCAGCAGTTACACAGGGGGCCCCACTCGGGACACCTACAATGAGCAGTTCTTC. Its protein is CASSYTGGPTRDTYNEQFF.

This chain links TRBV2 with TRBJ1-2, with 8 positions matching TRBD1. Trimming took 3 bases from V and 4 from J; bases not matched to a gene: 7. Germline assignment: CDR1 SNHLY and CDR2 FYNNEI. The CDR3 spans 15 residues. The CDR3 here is CASSDGTGPIYGYTF. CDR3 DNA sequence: TGTGCCAGCAGTGACGGGACAGGCCCTATCTATGGCTACACCTTC. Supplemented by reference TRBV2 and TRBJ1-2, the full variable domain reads EPEVTQTPSHQVTQMGQEVILRCVPISNHLYFYWYRQILGQKVEFLVSFYNNEISEKSEIFDDQFSVERPDGSNFTLKIRSTKLEDSAMYFCASSDGTGPIYGYTFGSGTRLTVV.

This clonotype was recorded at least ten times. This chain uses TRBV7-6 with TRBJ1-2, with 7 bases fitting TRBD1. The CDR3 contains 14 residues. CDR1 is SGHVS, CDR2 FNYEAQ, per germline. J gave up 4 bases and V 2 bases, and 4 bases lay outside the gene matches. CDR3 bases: TGTGCCAGCAGCTTACATGACAGGGTCTATGGCTACACCTTC. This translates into CASSLHDRVYGYTF.

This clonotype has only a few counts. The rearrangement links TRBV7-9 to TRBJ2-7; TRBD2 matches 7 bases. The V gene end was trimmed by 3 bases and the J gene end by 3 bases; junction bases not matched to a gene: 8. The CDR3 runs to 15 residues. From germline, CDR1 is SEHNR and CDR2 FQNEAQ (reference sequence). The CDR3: CASSFPLLAGYEQYF. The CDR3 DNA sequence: TGTGCCAGCAGCTTTCCACTTTTAGCGGGCTACGAGCAGTACTTC.